Shown below are 7 T cell receptor beta chains from a single sample sequenced in a study of blood T cells in healthy people across ages. Then a second PCR, running roughly 7 to 11 cycles, was carried out with a sample-barcoded 5' primer and a J-beta primer mix. TCRdb re-analysed the 5' RACE reads in MiXCR, keeping a single row per CDR3 protein. Of approximately 2,000,000 distinct CDR3 sequences listed, roughly two fifths are singletons. What was sequenced was blood. These receptors were collected from a human donor in good health.

CDR3 in amino acids: CASSLARAQYEQYF. The CDR3 coding sequence is TGTGCCAGCAGCTTAGCCAGGGCCCAATACGAGCAGTACTTC. The V gene is TRBV7-2, the J gene TRBJ2-7; maybe TRBD1 (5 bases). In germline, CDR1 is SGHTA, CDR2 FQGNSA. The CDR3 totals 14 residues. V dropped 0 bases and J dropped 4 bases, with 10 bases sitting between them.

This clonotype turned up a few times. The chain combines TRBV4-3 with TRBJ1-1, with TRBD1 as a possible D gene (5 bases). The CDR3 loop spans 18 amino acids. From germline, CDR1 is LGHNA and CDR2 YSLEER. The ends were cut back, 2 bases at V and 0 bases at J, with 19 bases in the middle. CDR3 coding DNA: TGCGCCAGCAGCCAATGGGGGTACGGCAAAGAAATGAACACTGAAGCTTTCTTT. It specifies CASSQWGYGKEMNTEAFF.

This clonotype was recorded once. The chain is built from TRBV10-3 and TRBJ2-3; 9 positions agree with TRBD1. From germline, CDR1 is ENHRY and CDR2 SYGVKD. With 4 bases clipped from V and 2 bases from J, the junction kept 7 bases outside the gene matches. The CDR3 has 16 amino acids. CDR3 amino acids: CAISVRDRVDTDTQYF. CDR3 DNA: TGTGCCATCAGTGTCCGGGACAGGGTCGACACAGATACGCAGTATTTT.

The CDR3 nucleotides are TGTGCCAGCAGCTTACCTTCCTGGGGGGTGACCGGGGAGCTGTTTTTT. Protein product: CASSLPSWGVTGELFF. This chain uses TRBV11-3 with TRBJ2-2; D is possibly TRBD2 (6 bases). CDR3 length equals 16 residues. The germline V gene encodes CDR1 SGHNT and CDR2 YENEEA. V gave up 2 bases and J gave up 5 bases, with 15 bases separating them.

This clonotype was detected only a few times. The chain recombines TRBV28 with TRBJ1-4, with 9 nucleotides matching TRBD1. This CDR3 has 15 residues. Per germline, CDR1 MDHEN and CDR2 SYDVKM. Germline trimming cut 2 bases from V and 6 bases from J; bases unmatched to any gene: 4. Here the CDR3 reads CASSLAGQGHEKLFF. The DNA for the CDR3 is TGTGCCAGCAGTTTAGCGGGACAGGGACATGAAAAACTGTTTTTT.

In its sample, this clonotype was seen a few times. CDR3 nucleotide sequence: TGTGCCAGCAGCTCATATGACACACCCTCTGGGGCCAACGTCCTGACTTTC. This sequence encodes CASSSYDTPSGANVLTF. This chain links TRBV7-3 with TRBJ2-6; D unresolved. In germline, CDR1 is SGHTA, CDR2 FQGTGA. This CDR3 has 17 residues. V was pared by 4 bases and J by 0 bases, with 13 bases between.

The V call is TRBV5-6, the J call TRBJ2-3; 9 bases map to TRBD1. CDR1 is SGHDT and CDR2 is YYEEEE in the germline V gene. V gave up 0 bases and J gave up 4 bases; unmatched junction bases: 6. The CDR3 is 16 residues long. The DNA for the CDR3 is TGTGCCAGCAGCTTGGGGACAGGGGTGATATCAGATACGCAGTATTTT. Its translation: CASSLGTGVISDTQYF.